The 26 T cell receptor beta chains listed next were all sequenced from one sample in a study of T cell repertoires in cytomegalovirus infection (dated by TCRdb to the late 2010s). TCRdb shows the sequencer as Illumina HiSeq 1500. Through fastp at Q25 and MiXCR, TCRdb rebuilt clones from the public reads, retaining in-frame beta chains. CDR3 protein duplicates are merged, each entry listing the most common genes and DNA. The sample records about 680,000 distinct CDR3 sequences, 24% of which are singletons. The ten top clones hold less than 9.5% of the sample. The sequenced material came from CD8+ T cells from PBMCs. Source of these receptors: a human donor in good health (CMV status not recorded). Some clones in this sample may be carry-over from other donors' samples.

This clonotype came up many times. The chain's CDR3 is CASSLSPTGVGVETQYF. CDR3 nucleotides: TGTGCCAGCAGTCTCTCCCCGACAGGGGTGGGGGTAGAGACCCAGTACTTC. V usage is TRBV6-6 and J usage is TRBJ2-5; 8 bases are shared with TRBD1. After removal of 5 bases from V and 4 bases from J, the junction contained 15 bases not matched to a gene. The CDR3 has 17 residues. Germline CDR1 MNHNY, CDR2 SVGAGI (reference sequence).

V gene TRBV28 combines with J gene TRBJ1-1, with a weak D call TRBD1 (6 bases). The ends were cut back, 2 bases at V and 6 bases at J, with 10 bases in the middle. The V gene's germline CDR1 is MDHEN and CDR2 SYDVKM. The CDR3 sequence is 13 residues long. DNA for the CDR3: TGTGCCAGCAGTTTAGTGGACAGTTCTGAAGCTTTCTTT. Translation: CASSLVDSSEAFF.

This chain links TRBV12-5 with TRBJ2-5, with unresolved D. Germline loops: CDR1 LGHNT, CDR2 FRNRAP. Trimming removed 6 bases from V and 6 bases from J, with 17 bases in between. The CDR3 loop spans 14 amino acids. The CDR3 DNA sequence: TGTGCTAGTGGCCAAGACACGGATGGGAAGACCCAGTACTTC. This translates into CASGQDTDGKTQYF. Based on the CDR3 plus reference TRBV12-5 and TRBJ2-5, the full variable domain is DARVTQTPRHKVTEMGQEVTMRCQPILGHNTVFWYRQTMMQGLELLAYFRNRAPLDDSGMPKDRFSAEMPDATLATLKIQPSEPRDSAVYFCASGQDTDGKTQYFGPGTRLLVL.

This clonotype was detected a few times. This chain joins TRBV28 and TRBJ2-5, with D tentatively TRBD1 (5 bases). Trimming took 5 bases from V and 5 from J, leaving 18 bases between them. This CDR3 is built from 15 residues. CDR1 is MDHEN, CDR2 SYDVKM, per germline. For the CDR3, the DNA is TGTGCCAGCAGTCGTCTGAAAAGGGGCCGGGAGACCCAGTACTTC. This sequence encodes CASSRLKRGRETQYF. The full variable domain, its missing parts supplied by reference TRBV28 and TRBJ2-5, is DVKVTQSSRYLVKRTGEKVFLECVQDMDHENMFWYRQDPGLGLRLIYFSYDVKMKEKGDIPEGYSVSREKKERFSLILESASTNQTSMYLCASSRLKRGRETQYFGPGTRLLVL.

This clonotype was counted only a few times. The rearrangement joins TRBV28 to TRBJ1-3; the match to TRBD1 covers 7 bases. The ends lost 4 bases at V and 2 bases at J; junction bases unmatched: 11. This CDR3 comprises 17 residues. Germline V lookup: CDR1 MDHEN, CDR2 SYDVKM. CDR3 nucleotides: TGTGCCAGCAGTTCCCCGGGACAGCAGATTGCTGGAAACACCATATATTTT. Translated, it gives CASSSPGQQIAGNTIYF.

This clonotype turned up a few times. This chain connects TRBV19 to TRBJ2-3; possibly TRBD1 for D (6 bases). From germline, CDR1 is LNHDA and CDR2 SQIVND (reference sequence). The CDR3 runs to 17 residues. V lost 9 bases to trimming and J lost 1 base, with 23 bases between them. CDR3 coding DNA: TGTGCCAGCTCTGATAGGTTTTGGACAGAGGGCACAGATACGCAGTATTTT. This codes for CASSDRFWTEGTDTQYF.

The CDR3 reads CASSLFAGSAQPQHF. The CDR3 DNA sequence: TGTGCCAGCAGCTTATTTGCGGGAAGCGCTCAGCCCCAGCATTTT. This chain connects TRBV11-2 to TRBJ1-5; D gene ambiguous. In germline, CDR1 is SGHAT, CDR2 FQNNGV. The CDR3 is 15 amino acids. Trimming left V 2 bases short and J 6 bases short, with 14 bases between.

This chain joins TRBV5-6 and TRBJ2-2; no reliable D call. The CDR3 runs to 13 residues. V lost 5 bases, J lost 5 bases, and 10 bases lay in between. The germline V gene encodes CDR1 SGHDT and CDR2 YYEEEE. CDR3 protein: CASRSPSTGELFF. CDR3 coding DNA: TGTGCCAGCAGAAGTCCGAGTACCGGGGAGCTGTTTTTT.

This clonotype was seen more than once but under ten times. The CDR3 here is CATSDFRGLNTGELFF. The CDR3 coding sequence is TGTGCCACCAGTGATTTCAGGGGACTGAACACCGGGGAGCTGTTTTTT. The chain links TRBV24-1 to TRBJ2-2, with D possibly called TRBD1 or TRBD2 (6 bases each). Trimming cost V 1 base and J 1 base, with 9 bases left between them. Germline-derived CDR1 and CDR2 are KGHDR and SFDVKD. The CDR3 runs to 16 residues.

This clonotype came up many times. V is TRBV7-6 and J is TRBJ1-5; weak D call: TRBD1 (5 bases). The length of the CDR3 is 14 residues. The V and J ends lost 5 bases and 6 bases respectively, with 14 bases between them. Germline CDR1 and CDR2: SGHVS and FNYEAQ. CDR3 region: CASSKGAGSQPQHF. The CDR3 bases are TGTGCCAGCAGCAAAGGGGCAGGGTCTCAGCCCCAGCATTTT.

CDR3 residues: CASSLRTGPNEQFF. CDR3 sequence (DNA): TGTGCCAGCAGCCTGCGGACAGGGCCCAATGAGCAGTTCTTC. The V call is TRBV5-8, the J call TRBJ2-1; 8 positions match TRBD1. Germline CDR1 reads SGHTS; CDR2 reads YDEGEE. This CDR3 contains 14 residues. The V and J ends lost 4 bases and 6 bases, in that order; junction bases with no gene match: 6.

This clonotype has at least ten counts. The chain joins TRBV12-3 or TRBV12-4 to TRBJ2-7; 12 nucleotides line up with TRBD1. The ends lost 1 base at V and 5 bases at J; junction bases unmatched: 3. The CDR3 loop spans 15 amino acids. Here the CDR3 reads CASSLVGTGGDEQYF. In DNA form, the CDR3 reads TGTGCCAGCAGTTTAGTGGGGACAGGGGGCGACGAGCAGTACTTC.

As for this clonotype: A read error is possible here, since a much larger clone lies one base away. The chain combines TRBV6-6 with TRBJ1-5, with 12 nucleotides matching TRBD1. The V gene's germline CDR1 is MNHNY and CDR2 SVGAGI (reference sequence). The CDR3 covers 16 residues. The chain's CDR3 is CARSYTGTGGGQPQHF. The DNA for the CDR3 is TGTGCCAGGAGTTACACCGGGACAGGGGGCGGTCAGCCCCAGCATTTT.

This clonotype was recorded many times. The rearrangement uses TRBV27 and TRBJ2-1; D is perhaps TRBD1 (6 bases). Between the trimmed V and J ends, which lost 2 bases and 3 bases, there was a span of 14 bases. The CDR3 contains 16 residues. Germline V gene data show CDR1 as MNHEY and CDR2 as SMNVEV (reference sequence). The CDR3, as DNA: TGTGCCAGCAGTTTAATCGGCCAGGGACACTACAATGAGCAGTTCTTC. Its protein is CASSLIGQGHYNEQFF.

This clonotype was found a few times. V usage is TRBV29-1 and J usage is TRBJ1-2, with no clear D. This CDR3 has 13 amino acids. V was cut by 1 base and J by 4 bases, with 10 bases left in between. Germline V gene sequence: CDR1 SQVTM, CDR2 ANQGSEA. The CDR3 reads CSVEAGSRYGYTF. The CDR3 DNA is TGCAGCGTTGAAGCGGGGTCTCGCTATGGCTACACCTTC.

There are many counts of this clonotype. J is TRBJ1-3 and V is TRBV7-8, with a possible D match to TRBD1 (6 bases). V lost 4 bases and J 0 bases, leaving 22 bases between the germline ends. This CDR3 is 19 amino acids long. Germline V gives CDR1 SGHVS, CDR2 FQNEAQ. CDR3 coding DNA: TGTGCCAGCAGCTATTCAGGGGTCCCGAAGTCTCTCTCTGGAAACACCATATATTTT. Its protein is CASSYSGVPKSLSGNTIYF.

This clonotype was picked up a small number of times. A read error may account for a junction end that differs from germline. CDR3: CASSWGQGNSEAFF. The CDR3 bases are TGCGCCAGCAGCTGGGGACAGGGGAACAGTGAAGCTTTCTTT. V is TRBV4-3 and J is TRBJ1-1, with TRBD1 matching 10 bases. Germline V gene data show CDR1 as LGHNA and CDR2 as YSLEER. This CDR3 contains 14 residues.

In this sample, this clonotype turned up many times. The chain couples TRBV6-5 to TRBJ1-2; D is possibly TRBD1 (6 bases). The CDR3 sequence is 18 residues long. V was trimmed by 0 bases and J by 6 bases, leaving 23 bases between them. CDR1 is MNHEY and CDR2 is SVGAGI in the germline V gene. The CDR3 loop reads CASSYSRYGGLGSDGYTF. Here the CDR3 DNA reads TGTGCCAGCAGTTACTCTCGGTACGGGGGCCTAGGGTCAGATGGCTACACCTTC.

Turning to this clonotype: Possible read error: a much larger clone is one base away. The chain uses TRBV7-6 and TRBJ2-1, with D tentatively TRBD2 (5 bases). Germline lookup yields CDR1 SGHVS and CDR2 FNYEAQ. The CDR3 extends over 18 amino acids. With 3 bases removed from V and 2 bases from J, the gap between germline ends came to 20 bases. CDR3 sequence reads: CASSFIMYGENTYNEQFF. The DNA of the CDR3 is TGTGCCAGCAGCTTTATTATGTATGGGGAGAACACCTACAATGAGCAGTTCTTC.

This clonotype has just a few counts. The chain carries TRBV19 and TRBJ1-1; D is uncertain. Trimming left V 8 bases short and J 1 base short, with 14 bases between. The V gene's germline CDR1 is LNHDA and CDR2 SQIVND (reference sequence). The CDR3 totals 14 residues. The CDR3 protein is CASAPLEGNTEAFF. The CDR3 DNA reads as TGTGCCAGTGCCCCTCTCGAGGGGAACACTGAAGCTTTCTTT.

There are a few counts of this clonotype. The chain joins TRBV6-5 to TRBJ2-1, with 8 bases aligning to TRBD2. The CDR3 totals 22 residues. CDR1 and CDR2 (germline): MNHEY, SVGAGI. Trimming cost V 0 bases and J 10 bases; bases outside gene matches: 29. The CDR3 region is CASSYSYGPSGSDPTPLNEQFF. The CDR3, as DNA: TGTGCCAGCAGTTACTCATATGGGCCTAGCGGGTCCGACCCCACGCCCCTCAACGAGCAGTTCTTC.

At least ten counts were recorded for this clonotype. V gene TRBV7-9 combines with J gene TRBJ2-1; no definite D call. CDR1 and CDR2 (germline): SEHNR, FQNEAQ (reference sequence). Trimming cost V 1 base and J 7 bases, with 14 bases left between them. The CDR3 has 15 amino acids. CDR3 amino acids: CASSLVQKVVNEQFF. CDR3 sequence (DNA): TGTGCCAGCAGCTTAGTCCAGAAGGTTGTGAATGAGCAGTTCTTC.

Of note for this clonotype: A much larger clone differs from this one at a single base, so this may be a read error. The gene calls are TRBV7-4 and TRBJ2-1, with TRBD1 identical over 9 bases. With V trimmed by 5 bases and J by 5 bases, 10 bases remained unmatched. Per germline, CDR1 SGHVT and CDR2 SQSDAQ. The CDR3 is made up of 16 amino acids. The CDR3 DNA is TGTGCCAGCAGCCCATGGGGACAGGGTCCCCACAATGAGCAGTTCTTC. Its protein product is CASSPWGQGPHNEQFF.

The table lists this clonotype with many counts. A read error may be the cause here, since a much bigger clone is one base away. The CDR3 loop is CASSHGQGYEQYF. The CDR3 DNA is TGTGCCAGCAGCCACGGACAGGGCTACGAGCAGTACTTC. The V and J genes are TRBV28 and TRBJ2-7; 8 bases agree with TRBD1. CDR1 and CDR2 from the germline V gene are MDHEN and SYDVKM. CDR3 length: 13 amino acids. Germline trimming cut 6 bases from V and 3 bases from J; bases unmatched to any gene: 4.

The chain has TRBV20-1 and TRBJ2-1; tentative D call: TRBD2 (5 bases). Deletions cut 6 bases from V and 7 bases from J, with 7 bases between. The germline gives CDR1 DFQATT, CDR2 SNEGSKA (reference sequence). This CDR3 spans 10 amino acids. The CDR3 reads CSAQRNEQFF. The DNA for the CDR3 is TGCAGTGCCCAGCGGAATGAGCAGTTCTTC.

The chain employs TRBV20-1 and TRBJ1-1; possible D gene TRBD1, 5 bases. Germline V CDR1 and CDR2: DFQATT, SNEGSKA (reference sequence). The CDR3 is 12 residues long. V was trimmed by 5 bases and J by 2 bases, leaving 9 bases between them. The chain's CDR3 is CSAARGNTEAFF. For the CDR3, the DNA is TGCAGTGCTGCCCGGGGCAACACTGAAGCTTTCTTT.